The 23 T cell receptor beta chains listed next were all sequenced from one sample in a study of Ad26.COV2.S vaccination and SARS-CoV-2 variants. Described treatment: roughly 18 received Ad26.COV2.S at low or high dose, single or two shots; roughly 5 received placebo; per-sample allocation not given. After the first vaccine or placebo injection, samples were drawn on day 63. The method was immunoSEQ multiplex PCR; TCRdb's version includes in-frame clones alone and lacks a portion of them. The sample comprises roughly 320,000 clones, around 83% of which are singletons, and more than 1.5% rests with the top ten. Sequenced material: peripheral blood, taken in a trial of Ad26.COV2.S vaccine versus placebo. Every receptor here comes from a person between 18 and 65 years old who received the Ad26.COV2.S COVID-19 vaccine or a placebo.

V gene TRBV11-2 combines with J gene TRBJ2-5; 11 bases map to TRBD1. CDR1 is SGHAT and CDR2 is FQNNGV in the germline V gene. The CDR3 extends over 16 amino acids. With V trimmed by 1 base and J by 5 bases, 6 bases remained unmatched. The CDR3 DNA follows: TGTGCCAGCAGCTTAGTTGGGACAGGGGGTAGGGAGACCCAGTACTTC. This encodes CASSLVGTGGRETQYF. Full variable domain (rest looked up from reference TRBV11-2 and TRBJ2-5): EAGVAQSPRYKIIEKRQSVAFWCNPISGHATLYWYQQILGQGPKLLIQFQNNGVVDDSQLPKDRFSAERLKGVDSTLKIQPAKLEDSAVYLCASSLVGTGGRETQYFGPGTRLLVL.

This chain joins TRBV6-5 and TRBJ2-7; no definite D call. This CDR3 contains 13 residues. Germline V gene lookup returns CDR1 MNHEY and CDR2 SVGAGI. Trimming cost V 6 bases and J 0 bases, with 9 bases left between them. CDR3 in DNA: TGTGCCAGCAGGGTGGGAATCTCCTACGAGCAGTACTTC. Translated, it gives CASRVGISYEQYF.

The rearrangement uses TRBV5-1 and TRBJ1-1; TRBD1 aligns across 7 bases. The CDR3 loop spans 15 amino acids. The J segment lost 4 bases and the V segment lost 4 bases, leaving 10 bases of the junction unmatched. Per the germline V gene, CDR1 is SGHRS and CDR2 is YFSETQ. In DNA, the CDR3 is TGCGCCAGCAGCCCTAGAACAGGGGACGGCACTGAAGCTTTCTTT. It codes for CASSPRTGDGTEAFF.

The chain has TRBV30 and TRBJ1-6; a possible D gene is TRBD1 (6 bases). CDR1 and CDR2 (germline): GTSNPN, SVGIG (reference sequence). V was cut by 1 base and J by 7 bases, with 11 bases left in between. The CDR3 spans 14 residues. The CDR3 sequence: CAWSEGRGNSPLHF. The DNA of the CDR3 is TGTGCCTGGAGTGAGGGCAGGGGAAATTCACCCCTCCACTTT.

For this clone: This CDR3 is also generated by other DNA sequences in the sample. The rearrangement joins TRBV19 to TRBJ2-3; no reliable D call. Germline lookup yields CDR1 LNHDA and CDR2 SQIVND (reference sequence). The CDR3 is made up of 13 amino acids. V gave up 1 base and J gave up 2 bases, with 4 bases separating them. The CDR3 loop is CASSIGLTDTQYF. CDR3 DNA sequence: TGTGCCAGTAGTATAGGCCTCACAGATACGCAGTATTTT.

The chain combines TRBV28 with TRBJ2-2; 9 positions agree with TRBD1. Germline trimming cut 10 bases from V and 7 bases from J; bases unmatched to any gene: 13. The CDR3 is 15 amino acids. The germline gives CDR1 MDHEN, CDR2 SYDVKM. DNA of the CDR3: TGTGCCATCAAGTACTCACAGGGGGCGGGCGGGGAGCTGTTTTTT. Amino acid sequence: CAIKYSQGAGGELFF.

The chain couples TRBV27 to TRBJ1-5; 10 bases line up with TRBD1. The CDR3 runs 15 residues. The trim removed 5 bases at V and 5 bases at J, leaving 6 bases unmatched. Germline V lookup: CDR1 MNHEY, CDR2 SMNVEV (reference sequence). The CDR3 sequence: CASSRGDRGDQPQHF. The DNA for the CDR3 is TGTGCCAGCAGTCGAGGGGACAGGGGTGATCAGCCCCAGCATTTT.

The chain combines TRBV11-3 with TRBJ1-1, with unresolved D. Looked up from germline, CDR1 is SGHNT and CDR2 is YENEEA. This CDR3 comprises 13 residues. With 4 bases removed from V and 3 bases from J, the gap between germline ends came to 9 bases. Here the CDR3 DNA reads TGTGCCAGCAGCTCTACAACACACACTGAAGCTTTCTTT. Its translation is CASSSTTHTEAFF.

This clone was counted once. The chain joins TRBV5-3 to TRBJ1-1; no reliable D call. TRBV5-3 is an ORF, and what it does is uncertain. The CDR3 loop spans 15 amino acids. V shed 0 bases and J shed 2 bases, with 11 bases lying between them. The CDR3, as DNA: TGTGCCAGAAGCTTGGTACCGCGCAAAAACACTGAAGCTTTCTTT. Its protein is CARSLVPRKNTEAFF.

This clone was found once. V is TRBV2 and J is TRBJ1-4; possibly TRBD1 for D (6 bases). Germline V gives CDR1 SNHLY, CDR2 FYNNEI. V shed 8 bases and J shed 3 bases, with 16 bases lying between them. This CDR3 has 15 residues. The DNA of the CDR3 is TGTGCCAGCCTCTATTGGGGGCGGTCTAATGAAAAACTGTTTTTT. This encodes CASLYWGRSNEKLFF.

The chain joins TRBV7-9 to TRBJ1-5; D gene unclear. Germline V lookup: CDR1 SEHNR, CDR2 FQNEAQ (reference sequence). The CDR3 totals 15 residues. The V end was cut by 5 bases, the J end by 0 bases, with 11 bases between. The CDR3 DNA follows: TGTGCCAGCAGCCCCGGTTGGGATAGCAATCAGCCCCAGCATTTT. Translation gives CASSPGWDSNQPQHF.

This chain links TRBV2 with TRBJ1-6, with D unresolved. Germline V CDR1 and CDR2: SNHLY, FYNNEI. V was clipped by 2 bases and J by 5 bases, with 10 bases between them. The CDR3 contains 15 residues. The CDR3 region is CASSELGDNNSPLHF. CDR3 DNA sequence: TGTGCCAGCAGTGAACTCGGCGACAATAATTCACCCCTCCACTTT.

The chain couples TRBV10-3 to TRBJ2-5; possible D gene TRBD1, 6 bases. Germline V CDR1 and CDR2: ENHRY, SYGVKD. The CDR3 loop spans 15 amino acids. V gave up 4 bases and J gave up 2 bases, with 14 bases separating them. CDR3 bases: TGTGCCATCAGTGGGGTGTCGAGGGGGCAAGAGACCCAGTACTTC. This sequence encodes CAISGVSRGQETQYF.

V and J are TRBV7-9 and TRBJ2-7; 8 nucleotides agree with TRBD1. Trimming cost V 5 bases and J 4 bases; bases outside gene matches: 16. The CDR3 totals 17 residues. Germline CDR1 is SEHNR and CDR2 is FQNEAQ (reference sequence). For the CDR3, the DNA is TGTGCCAGCAGCCGCATGACAGGGGCCCCCGGAGGTTACGAGCAGTACTTC. Translated: CASSRMTGAPGGYEQYF. The entire variable domain, with the rest obtained from reference TRBV7-9 and TRBJ2-7, is as follows: DTGVSQNPRHKITKRGQNVTFRCDPISEHNRLYWYRQTLGQGPEFLTYFQNEAQLEKSRLLSDRFSAERPKGSFSTLEIQRTEQGDSAMYLCASSRMTGAPGGYEQYFGPGTRLTVT.

The V gene is TRBV5-1, the J gene TRBJ1-1; no firm D call. V lost 3 bases, J lost 2 bases, and 11 bases lay in between. The CDR3 length is 14 residues. CDR1 is SGHRS and CDR2 is YFSETQ in the germline V gene. The CDR3 is CASSSFSGNTEAFF. The CDR3 nucleotides are TGCGCCAGCAGCTCCTTCAGTGGCAACACTGAAGCTTTCTTT. The full variable domain, completed using reference TRBV5-1 and TRBJ1-1, is KAGVTQTPRYLIKTRGQQVTLSCSPISGHRSVSWYQQTPGQGLQFLFEYFSETQRNKGNFPGRFSGRQFSNSRSEMNVSTLELGDSALYLCASSSFSGNTEAFFGQGTRLTVV.

The chain recombines TRBV2 with TRBJ1-5; tentative D call: TRBD1 (5 bases). Germline V gene sequence: CDR1 SNHLY, CDR2 FYNNEI. The CDR3 contains 13 residues. With 6 bases removed from V and 9 bases from J, the gap between germline ends came to 15 bases. The chain's CDR3 is CASRALPRAPQHF. The CDR3 region has the DNA TGTGCCAGCAGGGCACTGCCCAGGGCGCCCCAGCATTTT.

This chain uses TRBV30 with TRBJ2-2; 8 bases fit TRBD1. This CDR3 comprises 14 residues. V lost 4 bases and J lost 2; bases outside the gene matches: 3. Germline CDR1 and CDR2: GTSNPN and SVGIG (reference sequence). CDR3 amino acids: CAWMTGVNTGELFF. CDR3 coding DNA: TGTGCCTGGATGACAGGGGTCAACACCGGGGAGCTGTTTTTT.

The chain combines TRBV30 with TRBJ2-1, with D unclear. Trimming removed 0 bases at V and 10 bases at J, with 13 bases between. Germline V gives CDR1 GTSNPN, CDR2 SVGIG (reference sequence). The CDR3 sequence is 13 residues long. CDR3 in DNA: TGTGCCTGGAGTGTAACTGGGAAGGGCGAGCAGTTCTTC. It yields the protein CAWSVTGKGEQFF.

The V gene is TRBV15, the J gene TRBJ2-3; D may be TRBD2 (6 bases). Trimming stripped 5 bases from V and 3 bases from J, with 18 bases between. The length of the CDR3 is 16 residues. Germline assignment: CDR1 LNHNV and CDR2 YYDKDF (reference sequence). CDR3 bases: TGTGCCACCAGCCCCGGGGAGCGGGCATTAACAGATACGCAGTATTTT. It translates to CATSPGERALTDTQYF.

Written as DNA, the CDR3 is TGTGCCAGCAGCCGGGGACTAGCGGGGGGGTTCCGCACAGATACGCAGTATTTT. The encoded protein is CASSRGLAGGFRTDTQYF. The V and J genes are TRBV3-1 (or the pseudogene TRBV3-2) and TRBJ2-3; 16 nucleotides align to TRBD2. Germline CDR1 and CDR2: LGHDT and YNNKEL (reference sequence). The CDR3 is 18 residues long. J gave up 1 base and V 4 bases, and 5 bases lay outside the gene matches.

The CDR3 region has the DNA TGTGCCAGCAGGAAGCCAGGAATGAACACTGAAGCTTTCTTT. Translated, it gives CASRKPGMNTEAFF. The chain joins TRBV6-5 to TRBJ1-1; D is unresolved. Trimming cost V 6 bases and J 0 bases, with 11 bases left between them. This CDR3 has 14 residues. Germline CDR1 and CDR2: MNHEY and SVGAGI.

The V gene is TRBV7-2, the J gene TRBJ1-5; no clear D. This CDR3 spans 15 amino acids. Per the germline V gene, CDR1 is SGHTA and CDR2 is FQGNSA. Trimming removed 0 bases at V and 1 base at J, with 7 bases between. The chain's CDR3 is CASSLAGSSNQPQHF. CDR3 nucleotide sequence: TGTGCCAGCAGCTTAGCGGGGTCGAGCAATCAGCCCCAGCATTTT.

The rearrangement uses TRBV27 and TRBJ1-6, with TRBD1 matching over 9 bases. The CDR3 extends over 16 amino acids. Trimming at V came to 7 bases and at J to 0 bases, leaving 4 bases not matched to a gene. Germline V gene sequence: CDR1 MNHEY, CDR2 SMNVEV (reference sequence). The CDR3 sequence is CASKDRGNSYNSPLHF. The CDR3 nucleotides read TGTGCCAGCAAGGACAGGGGCAACTCCTATAATTCACCCCTCCACTTT.